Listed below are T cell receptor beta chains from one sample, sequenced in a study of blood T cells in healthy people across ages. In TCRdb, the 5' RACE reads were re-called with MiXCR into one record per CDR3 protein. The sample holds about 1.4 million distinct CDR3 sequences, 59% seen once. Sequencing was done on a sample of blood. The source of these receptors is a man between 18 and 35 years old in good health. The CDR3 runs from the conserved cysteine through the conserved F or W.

CASSEGLAGVLETQYF	TRBV9	TRBJ2-5	16
CASSSQTGFHYEQYF	TRBV5-1	TRBJ2-7	15
CAISSDSNNEQFF	TRBV10-3	TRBJ2-1	13
CAIPWQTEAFF	TRBV2	TRBJ1-1	11
CSVEDRGVAPSKNIQYF	TRBV29-1	TRBJ2-4	17
CASSSGLASEQYF	TRBV12-3/TRBV12-4	TRBJ2-7	13
CASSLGQGREEQYF	TRBV3-1	TRBJ2-7	14
CASTRTSGGTDTQYF	TRBV6-2/TRBV6-3	TRBJ2-3	15
CASSPQSQGFNQPQHF	TRBV7-2	TRBJ1-5	16
CASSQEGNRIYEQYF	TRBV4-2	TRBJ2-7	15
CSVDSLGPMGTYEQYF	TRBV29-1	TRBJ2-7	16
CASSYSTGLNYEQYF	TRBV6-5	TRBJ2-7	15
CASSERTLTTDTQYF	TRBV10-1	TRBJ2-3	15
CASSHGVPGSRYEQYF	TRBV4-1	TRBJ2-7	16
CASSQISSGAAYNEQFF	TRBV4-3	TRBJ2-1	17
CASSDGPNGDPLYEQYF	TRBV6-1	TRBJ2-7	17
CASSLEVWRGGSNEQFF	TRBV7-7	TRBJ2-1	17
CASSSPGYSGANVLTF	TRBV12-3/TRBV12-4	TRBJ2-6	16
CASSKVEAGGEYEQYF	TRBV21-1	TRBJ2-7	16
CASSKRRRGYGYTF	TRBV21-1	TRBJ1-2	14
CAGKGQPNTGELFF	TRBV6-1	TRBJ2-2	14
CASAGTNNEQFF	TRBV27	TRBJ2-1	12
CASSCREGEQYF	TRBV27	TRBJ2-7	12
CASDSGVTSTDTQYF	TRBV12-3/TRBV12-4	TRBJ2-3	15
CSARRGDLYRDTQYF	TRBV20-1	TRBJ2-3	15
CASSPSGEETQYF	TRBV18	TRBJ2-5	13
CASTSPGLPSYEQYF	TRBV28	TRBJ2-7	15
CASAPRAGGPSDTQYF	TRBV4-1	TRBJ2-3	16
CAWSVGGNQPQHF	TRBV30	TRBJ1-5	13
CASSGAGEKLFF	TRBV12-3/TRBV12-4	TRBJ1-4	12
CAISDPTTSGGSETQYF	TRBV10-3	TRBJ2-5	17
CASSQELWGYEQYF	TRBV4-3	TRBJ2-7	14
CATSAGGQGSGETQYF	TRBV24-1	TRBJ2-5	16
CAIQPGGDQPQHF	TRBV10-3	TRBJ1-5	13
CASSQDYVGLDTQYF	TRBV4-1	TRBJ2-3	15
CSAPGTGNHEQYF	TRBV20-1	TRBJ2-7	13
CASSQITPQETQYF	TRBV7-8	TRBJ2-5	14
CASSPPPKGSLMDEQYF	TRBV28	TRBJ2-7	17
CSAHRAENTEAFF	TRBV20-1	TRBJ1-1	13
CASSQVFGDGGKGYTF	TRBV4-1	TRBJ1-2	16
CASSTSSRGGLRGYTF	TRBV7-9	TRBJ1-2	16
CASSQGMGLGGYTF	TRBV4-3	TRBJ1-2	14
CASSGSMAQYF	TRBV25-1	TRBJ2-3	11
CASSLNPRAGVSYGYTF	TRBV27	TRBJ1-2	17
CASSERQSFYEQYF	TRBV2	TRBJ2-7	14
CASSLSRDLDQETQFF	TRBV7-9	-	16
CASSLRQGGSFSGANVLTF	TRBV5-6	TRBJ2-6	19
CSVVRGDTDTQYF	TRBV29-1	TRBJ2-3	13
CASKSTVNTEAFF	TRBV6-1	TRBJ1-1	13
CASSLGQTMNTEAFF	TRBV4-2	TRBJ1-1	15
CASSRLRSGGNTGELFF	TRBV7-8	TRBJ2-2	17
CASSLVSAGGGGYEQYF	TRBV7-8	TRBJ2-7	17